The next 24 T cell receptor beta chains were all read from a single sample in a study of blood T cell repertoires in COVID-19. Measured with immunoSEQ multiplex PCR; TCRdb has only the in-frame clones, and not every one. The sample includes approximately 110,000 clones, approximately 81% of them seen just once. The specimen was peripheral blood. All receptors derive from a man aged 40-55 years with acute or convalescent COVID-19.

The chain combines TRBV2 with TRBJ2-1; 12 positions agree with TRBD2. With 6 bases clipped from V and 4 bases from J, the junction kept 4 bases outside the gene matches. The germline CDR1 and CDR2 sequences are SNHLY and FYNNEI. The CDR3 loop spans 15 amino acids. CDR3 sequence: CASSRLAGEYNEQFF. The CDR3 coding sequence is TGTGCCAGCAGCCGACTAGCGGGAGAATACAATGAGCAGTTCTTC. The full variable domain, with the rest looked up from reference TRBV2 and TRBJ2-1, is EPEVTQTPSHQVTQMGQEVILRCVPISNHLYFYWYRQILGQKVEFLVSFYNNEISEKSEIFDDQFSVERPDGSNFTLKIRSTKLEDSAMYFCASSRLAGEYNEQFFGPGTRLTVL.

The rearrangement joins TRBV7-8 to TRBJ2-7; no definite D call. This CDR3 has 16 residues. V lost 1 base and J 1 base, leaving 14 bases between the germline ends. The germline V gene encodes CDR1 SGHVS and CDR2 FQNEAQ. The CDR3 nucleotides are TGTGCCAGCAGCTTAGGTAACGGGTTACCTTCCTACGAGCAGTACTTC. Encoded protein: CASSLGNGLPSYEQYF. Full variable domain (missing parts from reference TRBV7-8 and TRBJ2-7): GAGVSQSPRYKVAKRGQDVALRCDPISGHVSLFWYQQALGQGPEFLTYFQNEAQLDKSGLPSDRFFAERPEGSVSTLKIQRTQQEDSAVYLCASSLGNGLPSYEQYFGPGTRLTVT.

The chain couples TRBV30 to TRBJ2-7, with a weak D call TRBD1 (5 bases). CDR1 is GTSNPN, CDR2 SVGIG, per germline (reference sequence). V lost 1 base, J lost 3 bases, and 16 bases lay in between. The CDR3 runs 15 residues. CDR3 sequence reads: CAWSAVFSRGYEQYF. The CDR3 DNA is TGTGCCTGGAGTGCGGTATTTTCAAGGGGCTACGAGCAGTACTTC.

V usage is TRBV5-1 and J usage is TRBJ2-3; TRBD1 matches 9 bases. V was pared by 4 bases and J by 4 bases, with 13 bases of the junction left unmatched. CDR1 SGHRS and CDR2 YFSETQ come from the germline V gene. The CDR3 runs 17 residues. The CDR3 DNA sequence: TGCGCCAGCAGCCCGGACGGGACAGGGTTTCTCGCAGATACGCAGTATTTT. Protein product: CASSPDGTGFLADTQYF.

The CDR3 coding sequence is TGCGCCAGCAGCCAAGTTGCGGGGGGTTCCTACAATGAGCAGTTCTTC. Residues: CASSQVAGGSYNEQFF. The gene calls are TRBV4-1 and TRBJ2-1, with 8 bases fitting TRBD2. V dropped 1 base and J dropped 1; count of bases not matched to a gene: 3. This CDR3 spans 16 amino acids. From germline, CDR1 is MGHRA and CDR2 YSYEKL.

This clone was observed a few times. The genes are TRBV4-1 and TRBJ2-4, with D perhaps matching TRBD1 (5 bases). CDR1 MGHRA and CDR2 YSYEKL come from the germline V gene. CDR3 length equals 18 residues. With 3 bases removed from V and 1 base from J, the gap between germline ends came to 19 bases. CDR3: CASSHLGRTQLAKNIQYF. The CDR3 DNA reads as TGCGCCAGCAGCCACCTTGGAAGGACACAGCTGGCCAAAAACATTCAGTACTTC.

V usage is TRBV9 and J usage is TRBJ2-2; TRBD1 agrees at 9 bases. V lost 0 bases, J lost 3 bases, and 0 bases stayed unmatched. This CDR3 region has 15 residues. Germline V CDR1 and CDR2: SGDLS, YYNGEE. CDR3: CASSVGTGDTGELFF. In DNA form, the CDR3 reads TGTGCCAGCAGCGTAGGGACAGGGGACACCGGGGAGCTGTTTTTT.

The rearrangement links TRBV7-2 to TRBJ2-7; no clear D. V was cut by 5 bases and J by 0 bases, with 8 bases left in between. Germline loops: CDR1 SGHTA, CDR2 FQGNSA. The CDR3 length is 13 residues. The CDR3 coding sequence is TGTGCCAGCAGCCTCGCGGACTCCTACGAGCAGTACTTC. It translates to CASSLADSYEQYF. The variable domain in full, completed from reference TRBV7-2 and TRBJ2-7, reads GAGVSQSPSNKVTEKGKDVELRCDPISGHTALYWYRQSLGQGLEFLIYFQGNSAPDKSGLPSDRFSAERTGGSVSTLTIQRTQQEDSAVYLCASSLADSYEQYFGPGTRLTVT.

The chain uses TRBV7-2 and TRBJ2-5, with a weak D call TRBD2 (7 bases). Trimming stripped 4 bases from V and 3 bases from J, with 21 bases between. In germline, CDR1 is SGHTA, CDR2 FQGNSA. The CDR3 is 17 amino acids. The CDR3 loop reads CASSSRGLGGRKETQYF. DNA of the CDR3: TGTGCCAGCAGCTCACGGGGGTTGGGGGGGCGAAAAGAGACCCAGTACTTC.

Concerning this clone itself: Within the sample, other DNA sequences also encode this same CDR3. The rearrangement uses TRBV12-2 and TRBJ2-7; the table's D call, TRBD1, was not checked against the DNA. TRBV12-2 counts as a pseudogene. This CDR3 spans 16 amino acids. The CDR3 reads CASRLVEGAGTYEQYF. CDR3 nucleotide sequence: TGTGCAAGTCGCTTAGTTGAGGGGGCGGGGACCTACGAGCAGTACTTC.

V is TRBV24-1 and J is TRBJ2-1; 8 nucleotides align to TRBD1. V gave up 0 bases and J gave up 8 bases; unmatched junction bases: 5. From germline, CDR1 is KGHDR and CDR2 SFDVKD. The CDR3 is made up of 15 amino acids. The CDR3 nucleotides are TGTGCCACCAGTGATTTGCGGGCAGGGGGCGATGAGCAGTTCTTC. It specifies CATSDLRAGGDEQFF.

Only a few counts were recorded for this clone. V is TRBV7-2 and J is TRBJ1-6; tentative D call: TRBD1 (5 bases). The ends were cut back, 5 bases at V and 6 bases at J, with 8 bases in the middle. This CDR3 spans 13 amino acids. Germline CDR1 and CDR2: SGHTA and FQGNSA. The CDR3 coding sequence is TGTGCCAGCAGCCCAGGGATTAATTCACCCCTCCACTTT. Translation: CASSPGINSPLHF.

A few counts support this clone. The chain is built from TRBV25-1 and TRBJ1-1; no reliable D call. This CDR3 contains 14 residues. Deletions cut 2 bases from V and 3 bases from J, with 10 bases between. Germline-derived CDR1 and CDR2 are MGHDK and SYGVNS. The DNA for the CDR3 is TGTGCCAGCAGTGAAGGCAGAGACTACACTGAAGCTTTCTTT. It is translated as CASSEGRDYTEAFF. The complete variable domain, with remaining parts taken from reference TRBV25-1 and TRBJ1-1, reads EADIYQTPRYLVIGTGKKITLECSQTMGHDKMYWYQQDPGMELHLIHYSYGVNSTEKGDLSSESTVSRIRTEHFPLTLESARPSHTSQYLCASSEGRDYTEAFFGQGTRLTVV.

The gene calls are TRBV12-3 or TRBV12-4 and TRBJ2-7; 7 nucleotides align to TRBD1. The CDR3 is 12 residues long. V was pared by 5 bases and J by 7 bases, with 5 bases of the junction left unmatched. In DNA form, the CDR3 reads TGTGCCAGCAGTGTAACAGGGGTAGAGCAGTACTTC. It translates to CASSVTGVEQYF.

The genes are TRBV7-9 and TRBJ1-2; 11 nucleotides match TRBD1. With V trimmed by 1 base and J by 4 bases, 8 bases remained unmatched. Germline CDR1 is SEHNR and CDR2 is FQNEAQ (reference sequence). CDR3 length: 17 residues. The DNA for the CDR3 is TGTGCCAGCAGCTTAGGGAGCGGACAGGGGGCCCCCTATGGCTACACCTTC. The encoded protein is CASSLGSGQGAPYGYTF.

This clone was recorded once. The DNA of the CDR3 is TGTGCCAGCAGTTGGACTTTTGAAAAACTGTTTTTT. It yields the protein CASSWTFEKLFF. The chain couples TRBV25-1 to TRBJ1-4; D call uncertain. Germline values: CDR1 MGHDK, CDR2 SYGVNS. This CDR3 has 12 residues. V was shortened by 5 bases and J by 7 bases, with 8 bases between the two germline ends.

CDR3 coding DNA: TGTGCCAGCAGCTTAGGGCCACTAGCGGGGGGGCGCTATGAGCAGTTCTTC. It specifies CASSLGPLAGGRYEQFF. The rearrangement joins TRBV7-6 to TRBJ2-1; 13 bases map to TRBD2. V was pared by 1 base and J by 8 bases, with 8 bases of the junction left unmatched. CDR3 size: 17 residues. Germline CDR1 is SGHVS and CDR2 is FNYEAQ. Based on the CDR3 plus reference TRBV7-6 and TRBJ2-1, the full variable domain is GAGVSQSPRYKVTKRGQDVALRCDPISGHVSLYWYRQALGQGPEFLTYFNYEAQQDKSGLPNDRFSAERPEGSISTLTIQRTEQRDSAMYRCASSLGPLAGGRYEQFFGPGTRLTVL.

This chain uses TRBV4-1 with TRBJ2-7, with D maybe TRBD2 (6 bases). CDR3 length: 13 amino acids. Germline CDR1 and CDR2: MGHRA and YSYEKL. V was trimmed by 4 bases and J by 3 bases, leaving 10 bases between them. For the CDR3, the DNA is TGCGCCAGCAGCCGGGACTCTAGCTACGAGCAGTACTTC. Its translation is CASSRDSSYEQYF.

CDR3 sequence: CASSLFGAPNSNQPQHF. In DNA form, the CDR3 reads TGTGCCAGCAGTTTATTCGGAGCGCCGAATAGCAATCAGCCCCAGCATTTT. The chain uses TRBV27 and TRBJ1-5; D is uncertain. Between the trimmed V and J ends, which lost 1 base and 0 bases, there was a span of 13 bases. The CDR3 runs to 17 residues. CDR1 MNHEY and CDR2 SMNVEV come from the germline V gene (reference sequence).

The J gene is TRBJ1-5, the V gene TRBV6-2 or TRBV6-3, with D maybe TRBD1 (6 bases). The V end lost 6 bases, the J end lost 4 bases, and 10 bases lay between the germline ends. This CDR3 has 13 residues. Looked up from germline, CDR1 is MNHEY and CDR2 is SVGEGT. The CDR3 reads CASSHRENQPQHF. In DNA, the CDR3 is TGTGCCAGCAGCCACAGGGAGAATCAGCCCCAGCATTTT.

The chain joins TRBV7-3 to TRBJ2-3; the match to TRBD1 covers 8 bases. V trimming: 5 bases; J trimming: 2 bases; junction bases outside the gene matches: 6. In germline, CDR1 is SGHTA, CDR2 FQGTGA. The CDR3 loop spans 15 amino acids. CDR3 region: CASSLGQGITDTQYF. CDR3 coding DNA: TGTGCCAGCAGCCTCGGACAGGGTATCACAGATACGCAGTATTTT.

Here the CDR3 DNA reads TGCGCCAGCAGCTTACTACCGGGACTCTCTTACGAGCAGTACTTC. The encoded protein is CASSLLPGLSYEQYF. This sequence joins TRBV5-1 and TRBJ2-7; a possible D gene is TRBD2 (6 bases). V lost 2 bases and J 4 bases, leaving 16 bases between the germline ends. This CDR3 has 15 residues. The germline V gene encodes CDR1 SGHRS and CDR2 YFSETQ.

The chain has TRBV2 and TRBJ2-2, with TRBD2 as a possible D gene (5 bases). V was cut by 7 bases and J by 5 bases, with 8 bases left in between. The CDR3 length is 12 residues. Germline lookup yields CDR1 SNHLY and CDR2 FYNNEI. In nucleotides, the CDR3 is TGTGCCAGCAATCGGGGAACCGGGGAGCTGTTTTTT. Translation gives CASNRGTGELFF.

The chain employs TRBV5-1 and TRBJ2-1, with 8 nucleotides matching TRBD2. CDR3 length equals 14 residues. Germline V lookup: CDR1 SGHRS, CDR2 YFSETQ. With V trimmed by 4 bases and J by 8 bases, 8 bases remained unmatched. This chain's CDR3 is CASSVQSGGDEQFF. CDR3 nucleotide sequence: TGCGCCAGCAGCGTCCAGAGCGGGGGAGATGAGCAGTTCTTC.